These 18 T cell receptor beta chains were sequenced from one sample in a study of T cell changes during pregnancy in multiple sclerosis. Generated by immunoSEQ multiplex PCR, the TCRdb table keeps only in-frame clones and is missing some. Here the sample spans tens of thousands of clones, 75% to 95% being singletons. The material sequenced was CD4+ T cells from peripheral blood mononuclear cells, taken in the second trimester of pregnancy. These TCRs come from a female donor in good health, enrolled as a control in a pregnancy study.

V usage is TRBV7-9 and J usage is TRBJ2-3; 9 positions match TRBD1. The CDR3 is 16 residues long. Germline CDR1 SEHNR, CDR2 FQNEAQ (reference sequence). The V segment lost 5 bases and the J segment 5 bases; nucleotides outside the gene matches: 11. Here the CDR3 DNA reads TGTGCCAGCAGCCCATGGGACAGGGAGGATGGAGATACGCAGTATTTT. This translates into CASSPWDREDGDTQYF.

The V and J genes are TRBV27 and TRBJ1-2; 10 bases map to TRBD1. The CDR3 is 13 amino acids. The J segment lost 6 bases and the V segment lost 6 bases, leaving 4 bases of the junction unmatched. The germline V gene has CDR1 MNHEY and CDR2 SMNVEV (reference sequence). CDR3 in DNA: TGTGCCAGCAGCAGACAGGGGGCCGATGGCTACACCTTC. It yields the protein CASSRQGADGYTF.

The chain is built from TRBV7-2 and TRBJ1-4; 8 bases map to TRBD1. V was clipped by 6 bases and J by 4 bases; unmatched bases: 4. The CDR3 is 14 residues long. CDR1 and CDR2 from the germline V gene are SGHTA and FQGNSA. CDR3 nucleotides: TGTGCCAGCAGTTCACAGGGGGGTAATGAAAAACTGTTTTTT. Translating gives CASSSQGGNEKLFF.

The chain links TRBV4-1 to TRBJ1-3, with 7 bases lining up with TRBD1. The trim removed 6 bases at V and 5 bases at J, leaving 7 bases unmatched. Germline V gene lookup returns CDR1 MGHRA and CDR2 YSYEKL. This CDR3 region has 14 residues. The CDR3 region has the DNA TGCGCCAGCAGACAACCAGGGGGTAGAAACACCATATATTTT. Translated, it gives CASRQPGGRNTIYF.

The rearrangement joins TRBV25-1 to TRBJ2-5; TRBD2 is a possible D gene (5 bases). Per the germline V gene, CDR1 is MGHDK and CDR2 is SYGVNS. The CDR3 is made up of 16 amino acids. V was cut by 0 bases and J by 1 base, with 12 bases left in between. Here the CDR3 reads CASSEYASHPQETQYF. The CDR3 bases are TGTGCCAGCAGTGAATATGCTAGCCACCCCCAAGAGACCCAGTACTTC.

This rearrangement joins TRBV7-9 to TRBJ1-1; 7 positions match TRBD1. CDR1 and CDR2 (germline): SEHNR, FQNEAQ (reference sequence). V lost 4 bases to trimming and J lost 4 bases; unmatched junction nucleotides: 3. The CDR3 covers 13 residues. The CDR3 loop reads CASSSTGTTEAFF. Written as DNA, the CDR3 is TGTGCCAGCAGCTCGACAGGGACCACTGAAGCTTTCTTT. The whole variable domain, filled in from reference TRBV7-9 and TRBJ1-1, reads DTGVSQNPRHKITKRGQNVTFRCDPISEHNRLYWYRQTLGQGPEFLTYFQNEAQLEKSRLLSDRFSAERPKGSFSTLEIQRTEQGDSAMYLCASSSTGTTEAFFGQGTRLTVV.

This chain uses TRBV2 with TRBJ2-5, with 8 bases fitting TRBD2. The CDR3 has 15 residues. Trimming took 7 bases from V and 5 from J; bases not matched to a gene: 12. From germline, CDR1 is SNHLY and CDR2 FYNNEI. This chain's CDR3 is CASNLMPGLDETQYF. Here the CDR3 DNA reads TGTGCCAGCAACTTGATGCCGGGACTAGATGAGACCCAGTACTTC.

The chain uses TRBV7-6 and TRBJ2-3; 8 bases are shared with TRBD1. This CDR3 contains 16 residues. The V segment lost 1 base and the J segment 4 bases; nucleotides outside the gene matches: 7. Germline CDR1 and CDR2: SGHVS and FNYEAQ. Here the CDR3 reads CASSLGAGGRSDTQYF. The CDR3 DNA is TGTGCCAGCAGCTTAGGAGCAGGGGGCCGATCAGATACGCAGTATTTT.

The chain has TRBV2 and TRBJ1-1; D might be TRBD1 (5 bases). The CDR3 length is 16 residues. V lost 3 bases, J lost 0 bases, and 14 bases lay in between. Germline V gives CDR1 SNHLY, CDR2 FYNNEI. This CDR3 reads CASSERGDRMNTEAFF. CDR3 sequence (DNA): TGTGCCAGCAGTGAGCGGGGCGACCGCATGAACACTGAAGCTTTCTTT. Combining the CDR3 with reference TRBV2 and TRBJ1-1 gives the whole variable domain EPEVTQTPSHQVTQMGQEVILRCVPISNHLYFYWYRQILGQKVEFLVSFYNNEISEKSEIFDDQFSVERPDGSNFTLKIRSTKLEDSAMYFCASSERGDRMNTEAFFGQGTRLTVV.

The chain has TRBV27 and TRBJ1-2; 9 bases agree with TRBD1. This CDR3 comprises 18 residues. Germline V gives CDR1 MNHEY, CDR2 SMNVEV (reference sequence). Trimming cost V 6 bases and J 0 bases; bases outside gene matches: 14. The CDR3 DNA is TGTGCCAGCAGCCCCGTAACCGGGACAGGGCTAGCTAACTATGGCTACACCTTC. Its protein product is CASSPVTGTGLANYGYTF.

The chain carries TRBV30 and TRBJ1-3; TRBD1 aligns across 9 bases. V trimming: 2 bases; J trimming: 0 bases; junction bases outside the gene matches: 11. From germline, CDR1 is GTSNPN and CDR2 SVGIG (reference sequence). The CDR3 runs 18 residues. CDR3 DNA: TGTGCCTGGAGTCCGACAGGGGGGTACCGAGGCTCTGGAAACACCATATATTTT. As protein: CAWSPTGGYRGSGNTIYF.

The rearrangement links TRBV27 to TRBJ2-7, with TRBD1 matching 9 bases. CDR3 length equals 15 residues. From germline, CDR1 is MNHEY and CDR2 SMNVEV (reference sequence). The junction had 7 bases not matched to a gene; V was cut back by 4 bases and J by 3 bases. This CDR3 reads CASSYLGTGFYEQYF. The CDR3 region has the DNA TGTGCCAGCAGTTATCTGGGGACAGGGTTCTACGAGCAGTACTTC.

The chain couples TRBV5-1 to TRBJ2-2; D perhaps matches TRBD1 (5 bases). Trimming removed 4 bases from V and 5 bases from J, with 9 bases in between. The CDR3 covers 13 residues. Germline CDR1 SGHRS, CDR2 YFSETQ. This CDR3 reads CASSPRDTGELFF. CDR3 coding DNA: TGCGCCAGCAGCCCCAGGGATACCGGGGAGCTGTTTTTT.

The chain carries TRBV4-1 and TRBJ2-1; D may be TRBD2 (5 bases). The CDR3 spans 17 residues. V was pared by 0 bases and J by 0 bases, with 12 bases between. CDR1 is MGHRA, CDR2 YSYEKL, per germline. Here the CDR3 reads CASSQDPRGHSYNEQFF. In DNA form, the CDR3 reads TGCGCCAGCAGCCAAGATCCCCGGGGTCACTCCTACAATGAGCAGTTCTTC.

The V gene is TRBV2, the J gene TRBJ1-1; D not certain. The CDR3 length is 13 residues. The germline V gene encodes CDR1 SNHLY and CDR2 FYNNEI. Trimming shortened V by 6 bases and J by 3 bases, and 11 bases separated the two germline ends. The CDR3 here is CASRSFGDTEAFF. The CDR3 DNA reads TGTGCCAGCAGGTCATTCGGGGACACTGAAGCTTTCTTT.

The V call is TRBV2, the J call TRBJ1-6, with D possibly being TRBD1 (6 bases). Per germline, CDR1 SNHLY and CDR2 FYNNEI. This CDR3 comprises 14 residues. V dropped 5 bases and J dropped 7 bases, with 12 bases sitting between them. The CDR3 spells CASSSGQTNSPLHF. Here the CDR3 DNA reads TGTGCCAGCAGTTCCGGACAGACCAATTCACCCCTCCACTTT.

The rearrangement joins TRBV5-1 to TRBJ1-4, with a weak D call TRBD1 (5 bases). Germline V gene data show CDR1 as SGHRS and CDR2 as YFSETQ. The CDR3 length is 13 residues. Between the trimmed V and J ends, which lost 1 base and 7 bases, there was a span of 8 bases. CDR3 protein: CASSLPGGEKLFF. CDR3 sequence (DNA): TGCGCCAGCAGCTTGCCCGGGGGTGAAAAACTGTTTTTT.

The chain carries TRBV5-4 and TRBJ1-2; 9 positions agree with TRBD1. Germline CDR1 SGHNT, CDR2 YYREEE (reference sequence). The ends lost 3 bases at V and 3 bases at J; junction bases unmatched: 9. CDR3 length equals 16 residues. Here the CDR3 DNA reads TGTGCCAGCAGCTCGAAGGCACAGGGGGCGCACTATGGCTACACCTTC. Translating gives CASSSKAQGAHYGYTF. Combining the CDR3 with reference TRBV5-4 and TRBJ1-2 gives the whole variable domain ETGVTQSPTHLIKTRGQQVTLRCSSQSGHNTVSWYQQALGQGPQFIFQYYREEENGRGNFPPRFSGLQFPNYSSELNVNALELDDSALYLCASSSKAQGAHYGYTFGSGTRLTVV.